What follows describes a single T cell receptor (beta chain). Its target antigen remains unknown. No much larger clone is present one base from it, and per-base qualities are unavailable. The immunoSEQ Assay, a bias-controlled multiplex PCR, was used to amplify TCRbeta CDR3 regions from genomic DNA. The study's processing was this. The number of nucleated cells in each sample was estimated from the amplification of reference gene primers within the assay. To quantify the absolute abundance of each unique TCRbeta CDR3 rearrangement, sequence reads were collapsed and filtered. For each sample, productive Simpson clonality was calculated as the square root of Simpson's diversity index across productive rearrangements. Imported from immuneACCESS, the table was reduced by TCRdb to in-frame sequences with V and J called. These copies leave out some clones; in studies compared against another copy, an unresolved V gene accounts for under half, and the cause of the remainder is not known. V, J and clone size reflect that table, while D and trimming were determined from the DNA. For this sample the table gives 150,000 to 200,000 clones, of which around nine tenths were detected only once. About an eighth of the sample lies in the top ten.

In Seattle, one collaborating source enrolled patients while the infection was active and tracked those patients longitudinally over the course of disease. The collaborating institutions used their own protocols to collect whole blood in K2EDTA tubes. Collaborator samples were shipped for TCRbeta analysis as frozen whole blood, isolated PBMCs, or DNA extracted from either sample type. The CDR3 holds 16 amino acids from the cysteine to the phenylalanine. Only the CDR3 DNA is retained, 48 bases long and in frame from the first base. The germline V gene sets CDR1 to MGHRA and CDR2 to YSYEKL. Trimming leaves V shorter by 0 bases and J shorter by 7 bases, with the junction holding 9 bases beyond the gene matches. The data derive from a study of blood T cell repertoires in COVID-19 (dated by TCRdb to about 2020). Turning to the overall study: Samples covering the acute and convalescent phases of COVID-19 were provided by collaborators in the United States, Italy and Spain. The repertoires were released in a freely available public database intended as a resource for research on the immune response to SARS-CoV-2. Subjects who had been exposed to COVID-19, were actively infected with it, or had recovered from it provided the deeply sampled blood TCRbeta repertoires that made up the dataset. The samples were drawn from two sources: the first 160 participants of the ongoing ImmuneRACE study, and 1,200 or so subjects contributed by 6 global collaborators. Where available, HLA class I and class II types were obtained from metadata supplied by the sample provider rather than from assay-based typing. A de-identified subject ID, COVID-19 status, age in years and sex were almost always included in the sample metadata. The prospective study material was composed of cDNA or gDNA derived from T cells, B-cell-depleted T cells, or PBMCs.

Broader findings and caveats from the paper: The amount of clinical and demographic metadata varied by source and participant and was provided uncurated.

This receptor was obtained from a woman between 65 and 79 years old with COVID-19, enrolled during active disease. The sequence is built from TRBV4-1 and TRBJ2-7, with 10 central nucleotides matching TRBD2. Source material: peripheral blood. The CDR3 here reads CASSQEGAGGPGEQYF. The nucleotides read TGCGCCAGCAGCCAAGAGGGAGCGGGAGGGCCTGGTGAGCAGTACTTC.